This TCR beta chain was captured by sequencing in a study of T cell clonality in common variable immunodeficiency. At least ten counts were recorded for this clone. Antigen: not known. The sequenced fragment ends 3 residues before the CDR3 boundary, so the rest is inferred from the germline J gene. CDR3 length equals 14 residues. The germline gives CDR1 SGHTA, CDR2 FQGNSA. Trimming removed 3 bases at V and 6 bases at J, with 14 bases between. Clones were read by immunoSEQ multiplex PCR, and TCRdb kept only the in-frame ones, dropping some. The table records 80,000 or so clones without singletons, the ten largest covering 0.75% to 1%. Study conclusions and caveats: TCRbeta clonality was increased in CVID versus healthy controls. Authors noted CVID clonality's cause needs subpopulation repertoire sequencing.

The chain is built from TRBV7-2 and TRBJ1-1, with D perhaps matching TRBD1 (5 bases). This clonotype was sampled from a person aged 18 to 69 in good health. The source material was peripheral blood mononuclear cells. This chain's CDR3 is CASSFLREGSEAFF. The covered CDR3 bases are TGTGCCAGCAGCTTCCTCAGGGAAGGTTCTGAA.